What follows are 14 T cell receptor beta chains derived from one specimen sequenced in a study of blood T cell repertoires in COVID-19. The method was immunoSEQ multiplex PCR; TCRdb's version includes in-frame clones alone and lacks a portion of them. The profile shows roughly 300,000 clones, roughly 86% of them singletons. The sample was peripheral blood. Every receptor here comes from a man between 18 and 35 years old with active or convalescent COVID-19.

The V call is TRBV5-1, the J call TRBJ2-1, with 8 bases matching TRBD2. V lost 0 bases, J lost 6 bases, and 11 bases stayed unmatched. Per germline, CDR1 SGHRS and CDR2 YFSETQ. The CDR3 totals 17 residues. The CDR3 spells CASSLDRGGPEGNEQFF. The DNA for the CDR3 is TGCGCCAGCAGCTTGGACCGCGGGGGGCCCGAAGGCAATGAGCAGTTCTTC.

The chain recombines TRBV5-6 with TRBJ2-7, with D maybe TRBD1 (6 bases). This CDR3 has 15 amino acids. Germline assignment: CDR1 SGHDT and CDR2 YYEEEE. Trimming removed 1 base from V and 0 bases from J, with 11 bases in between. The CDR3 sequence is CASSLSRTASYEQYF. In nucleotides, the CDR3 is TGTGCCAGCAGCTTGTCTCGGACAGCCTCCTACGAGCAGTACTTC.

This sequence joins TRBV9 and TRBJ2-7; 13 positions agree with TRBD2. In germline, CDR1 is SGDLS, CDR2 YYNGEE. The CDR3 length is 16 residues. J lost 2 bases, V lost 4 bases, and 6 bases had no gene match. CDR3 in amino acids: CASSSTSGGPAYEQYF. The CDR3 nucleotides are TGTGCCAGCAGCTCGACTAGCGGGGGGCCAGCCTACGAGCAGTACTTC. Full variable domain (outside the CDR3, taken from reference TRBV9 and TRBJ2-7): DSGVTQTPKHLITATGQRVTLRCSPRSGDLSVYWYQQSLDQGLQFLIQYYNGEERAKGNILERFSAQQFPDLHSELNLSSLELGDSALYFCASSSTSGGPAYEQYFGPGTRLTVT.

The rearrangement links TRBV3-1 (or the pseudogene TRBV3-2) to TRBJ1-4; D not certain. The CDR3 is 14 amino acids. V dropped 3 bases and J dropped 8 bases, with 13 bases sitting between them. Germline CDR1 LGHDT, CDR2 YNNKEL (reference sequence). CDR3 sequence (DNA): TGTGCCAGCAGCCACTTCGCCAGTCAGGAAAAACTGTTTTTT. Translated: CASSHFASQEKLFF.

This rearrangement joins TRBV7-3 to TRBJ2-3, with 8 bases fitting TRBD2. Trimming cost V 5 bases and J 5 bases; bases outside gene matches: 9. The CDR3 contains 15 residues. The germline V gene has CDR1 SGHTA and CDR2 FQGTGA. CDR3 sequence reads: CASSRRGGLGDTQYF. In DNA form, the CDR3 reads TGTGCCAGCAGCCGCCGGGGGGGCCTTGGAGATACGCAGTATTTT. The entire variable domain, with the rest obtained from reference TRBV7-3 and TRBJ2-3, is as follows: GAGVSQTPSNKVTEKGKYVELRCDPISGHTALYWYRQSLGQGPEFLIYFQGTGAADDSGLPNDRFFAVRPEGSVSTLKIQRTERGDSAVYLCASSRRGGLGDTQYFGPGTRLTVL.

The table lists this clone with many counts. The chain is built from TRBV11-2 and TRBJ1-1; 7 positions agree with TRBD1. V gave up 4 bases and J gave up 5 bases; unmatched junction bases: 13. CDR1 and CDR2 from the germline V gene are SGHAT and FQNNGV. The CDR3 contains 16 residues. CDR3 protein: CASSSYRGRGQTEAFF. The CDR3 DNA reads TGTGCCAGCAGCTCCTACAGGGGACGCGGGCAGACTGAAGCTTTCTTT.

The rearrangement joins TRBV4-1 to TRBJ1-2; 7 positions agree with TRBD1. Germline CDR1 MGHRA, CDR2 YSYEKL. Trimming cost V 0 bases and J 2 bases; bases outside gene matches: 3. This CDR3 contains 15 residues. CDR3 loop: CASSQDRGRNYGYTF. CDR3 bases: TGCGCCAGCAGCCAAGATAGGGGGCGGAACTATGGCTACACCTTC.

The V and J genes are TRBV6-6 and TRBJ2-7; D gene ambiguous. CDR1 MNHNY and CDR2 SVGAGI come from the germline V gene (reference sequence). Trimming stripped 0 bases from V and 4 bases from J, with 4 bases between. The CDR3 has 12 amino acids. CDR3 residues: CASSYSRYEQYF. As DNA, the CDR3 is TGTGCCAGCAGTTACTCGAGGTACGAGCAGTACTTC.

The chain uses TRBV7-7 and TRBJ1-3, with 7 bases fitting TRBD1. J gave up 4 bases and V 3 bases, and 0 bases lay outside the gene matches. CDR3 length equals 13 residues. Germline CDR1 is SSHAT and CDR2 is FNYEAQ (reference sequence). CDR3 in DNA: TGTGCCAGCAGCTTGGACAGGGGAAACACCATATATTTT. Its protein product is CASSLDRGNTIYF.

V is TRBV19 and J is TRBJ1-1, with a weak D call TRBD1 (6 bases). The CDR3 has 16 amino acids. Germline V gene lookup returns CDR1 LNHDA and CDR2 SQIVND (reference sequence). V was clipped by 9 bases and J by 3 bases, with 23 bases between them. CDR3 amino acids: CASNINRDMSHTEAFF. The CDR3 coding sequence is TGTGCCAGCAACATCAACCGGGACATGTCCCACACTGAAGCTTTCTTT. The full variable domain, in which reference TRBV19 and TRBJ1-1 provide the parts outside the CDR3, is DGGITQSPKYLFRKEGQNVTLSCEQNLNHDAMYWYRQDPGQGLRLIYYSQIVNDFQKGDIAEGYSVSREKKESFPLTVTSAQKNPTAFYLCASNINRDMSHTEAFFGQGTRLTVV.

In DNA, the CDR3 is TGTGCCAGCAGACCCCTGGGACTGGGTAGCACAGATACGCAGTATTTT. Its translation is CASRPLGLGSTDTQYF. This chain joins TRBV27 and TRBJ2-3; a possible D gene is TRBD2 (6 bases). Germline-derived CDR1 and CDR2 are MNHEY and SMNVEV (reference sequence). Deletions cut 6 bases from V and 0 bases from J, with 16 bases between. CDR3 length: 16 amino acids.

This clone has more than one count but fewer than ten. The gene calls are TRBV19 and TRBJ2-1; no clear D gene. Germline loops: CDR1 LNHDA, CDR2 SQIVND (reference sequence). Trimming took 5 bases from V and 7 from J, leaving 12 bases between them. CDR3 length equals 13 residues. CDR3 residues: CASSALPWNEQFF. The CDR3 DNA sequence: TGTGCCAGTAGTGCGTTACCTTGGAATGAGCAGTTCTTC.

A note on this clone: Other DNA sequences in this sample translate to the same CDR3. The chain uses TRBV10-3 and TRBJ2-1; no firm D call. The CDR3 runs to 13 residues. From germline, CDR1 is ENHRY and CDR2 SYGVKD. V gave up 6 bases and J gave up 0 bases, with 6 bases separating them. This chain's CDR3 is CAISASSYNEQFF. The DNA for the CDR3 is TGTGCCATCAGCGCGAGCTCCTACAATGAGCAGTTCTTC.

The rearrangement joins TRBV12-5 to TRBJ1-5; TRBD1 matches 7 bases. Germline CDR1 and CDR2: LGHNT and FRNRAP. This CDR3 is built from 13 residues. The V gene end was trimmed by 4 bases and the J gene end by 6 bases; junction bases not matched to a gene: 3. In DNA form, the CDR3 reads TGTGCTAGTGGTTCACAGGGGATTCAGCCCCAGCATTTT. This gives the protein CASGSQGIQPQHF. Using reference TRBV12-5 and TRBJ1-5 for the parts outside the CDR3, the full variable domain is DARVTQTPRHKVTEMGQEVTMRCQPILGHNTVFWYRQTMMQGLELLAYFRNRAPLDDSGMPKDRFSAEMPDATLATLKIQPSEPRDSAVYFCASGSQGIQPQHFGDGTRLSIL.